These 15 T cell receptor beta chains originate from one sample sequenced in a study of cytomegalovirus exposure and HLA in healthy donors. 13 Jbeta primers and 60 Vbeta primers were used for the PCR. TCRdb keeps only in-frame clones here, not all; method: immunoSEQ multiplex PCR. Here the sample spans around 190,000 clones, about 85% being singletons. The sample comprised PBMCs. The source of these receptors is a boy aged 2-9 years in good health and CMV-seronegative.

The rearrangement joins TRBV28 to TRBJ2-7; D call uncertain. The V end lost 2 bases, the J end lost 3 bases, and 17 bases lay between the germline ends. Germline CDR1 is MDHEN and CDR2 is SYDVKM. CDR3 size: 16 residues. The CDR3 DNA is TGTGCCAGCAGTTTAAGCGTCGGCTCCCTTAACTACGAGCAGTACTTC. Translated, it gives CASSLSVGSLNYEQYF.

The DNA of the CDR3 is TGCGCCAGCAGCTTGGGAGGACAGGGAGATAACTATGGCTACACCTTC. Its protein is CASSLGGQGDNYGYTF. The chain links TRBV5-1 to TRBJ1-2; 8 nucleotides agree with TRBD1. V lost 0 bases and J lost 1; bases outside the gene matches: 5. The germline V gene encodes CDR1 SGHRS and CDR2 YFSETQ. This CDR3 region has 16 residues.

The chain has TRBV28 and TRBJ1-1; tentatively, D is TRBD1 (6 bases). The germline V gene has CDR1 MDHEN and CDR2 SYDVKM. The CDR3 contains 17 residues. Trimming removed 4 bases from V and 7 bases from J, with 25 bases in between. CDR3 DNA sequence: TGTGCCAGCAGTTCCCCGAGGGGGAAACTCCTGTCGGGTGAAGCTTTCTTT. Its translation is CASSSPRGKLLSGEAFF.

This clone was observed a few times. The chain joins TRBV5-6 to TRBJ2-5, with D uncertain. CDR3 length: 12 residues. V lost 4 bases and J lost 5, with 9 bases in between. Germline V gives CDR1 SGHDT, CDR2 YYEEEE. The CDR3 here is CASSTPRETQYF. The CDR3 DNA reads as TGTGCCAGCAGCACCCCCAGGGAGACCCAGTACTTC. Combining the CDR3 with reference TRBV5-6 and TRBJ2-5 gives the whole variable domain DAGVTQSPTHLIKTRGQQVTLRCSPKSGHDTVSWYQQALGQGPQFIFQYYEEEERQRGNFPDRFSGHQFPNYSSELNVNALLLGDSALYLCASSTPRETQYFGPGTRLLVL.

This chain's CDR3 is CASSRIGPGGQETQYF. CDR3 in DNA: TGTGCCAGCAGCCGGATTGGCCCAGGGGGACAAGAGACCCAGTACTTC. This rearrangement joins TRBV27 to TRBJ2-5; 7 bases are shared with TRBD1. V gave up 6 bases and J gave up 2 bases; unmatched junction bases: 12. The CDR3 sequence is 16 residues long. Germline CDR1 is MNHEY and CDR2 is SMNVEV (reference sequence).

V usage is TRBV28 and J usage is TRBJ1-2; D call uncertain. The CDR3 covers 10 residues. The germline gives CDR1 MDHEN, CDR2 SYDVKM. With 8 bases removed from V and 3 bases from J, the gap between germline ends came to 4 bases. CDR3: CASRDYGYTF. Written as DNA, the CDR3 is TGTGCCAGCCGAGACTATGGCTACACCTTC.

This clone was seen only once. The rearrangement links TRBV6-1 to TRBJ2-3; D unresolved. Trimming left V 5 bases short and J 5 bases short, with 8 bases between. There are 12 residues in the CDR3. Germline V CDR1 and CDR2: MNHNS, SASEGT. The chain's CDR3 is CASSRVGDTQYF. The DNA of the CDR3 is TGTGCCAGCAGTCGGGTGGGAGATACGCAGTATTTT.

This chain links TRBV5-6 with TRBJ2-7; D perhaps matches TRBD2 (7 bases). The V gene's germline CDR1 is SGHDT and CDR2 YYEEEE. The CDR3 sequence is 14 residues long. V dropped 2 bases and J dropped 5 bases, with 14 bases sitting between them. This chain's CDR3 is CASSFGGGVDEQYF. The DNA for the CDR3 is TGTGCCAGCAGCTTTGGAGGGGGGGTCGACGAGCAGTACTTC. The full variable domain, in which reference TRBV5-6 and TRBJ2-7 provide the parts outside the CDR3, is DAGVTQSPTHLIKTRGQQVTLRCSPKSGHDTVSWYQQALGQGPQFIFQYYEEEERQRGNFPDRFSGHQFPNYSSELNVNALLLGDSALYLCASSFGGGVDEQYFGPGTRLTVT.

CDR3 DNA: TGCGCCAGCAGCACCTACCCCCGGAGCTCCTACGAGCAGTACTTC. Encoded protein: CASSTYPRSSYEQYF. This chain links TRBV5-1 with TRBJ2-5; D is undetermined. The J call may not be correct, given that the DNA end is closer to TRBJ2-7. This CDR3 spans 15 amino acids. CDR1 is SGHRS and CDR2 is YFSETQ in the germline V gene.

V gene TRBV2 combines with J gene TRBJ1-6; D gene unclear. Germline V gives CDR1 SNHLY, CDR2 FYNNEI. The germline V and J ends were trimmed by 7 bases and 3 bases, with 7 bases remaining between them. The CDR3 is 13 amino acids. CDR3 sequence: CASTDNYNSPLHF. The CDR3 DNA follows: TGTGCCAGCACAGACAACTATAATTCACCCCTCCACTTT. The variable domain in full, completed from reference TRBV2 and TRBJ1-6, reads EPEVTQTPSHQVTQMGQEVILRCVPISNHLYFYWYRQILGQKVEFLVSFYNNEISEKSEIFDDQFSVERPDGSNFTLKIRSTKLEDSAMYFCASTDNYNSPLHFGNGTRLTVT.

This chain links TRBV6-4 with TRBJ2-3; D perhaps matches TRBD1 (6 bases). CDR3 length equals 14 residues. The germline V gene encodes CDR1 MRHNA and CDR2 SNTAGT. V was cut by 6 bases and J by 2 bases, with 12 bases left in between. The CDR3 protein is CASSQDRSTDTQYF. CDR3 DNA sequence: TGTGCCAGCAGCCAAGACAGGTCCACAGATACGCAGTATTTT.

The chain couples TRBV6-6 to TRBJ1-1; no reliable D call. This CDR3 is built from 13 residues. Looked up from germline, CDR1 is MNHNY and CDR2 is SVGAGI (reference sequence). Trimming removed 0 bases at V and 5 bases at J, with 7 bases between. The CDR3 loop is CASSYSGGTEAFF. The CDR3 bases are TGTGCCAGCAGTTACTCGGGAGGGACTGAAGCTTTCTTT.

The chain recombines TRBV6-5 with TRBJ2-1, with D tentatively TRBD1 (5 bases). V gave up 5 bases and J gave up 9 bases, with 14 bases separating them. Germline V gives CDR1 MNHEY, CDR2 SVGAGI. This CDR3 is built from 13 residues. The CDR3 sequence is CASSVKGWGEQFF. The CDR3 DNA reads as TGTGCCAGCAGTGTAAAGGGGTGGGGTGAGCAGTTCTTC.

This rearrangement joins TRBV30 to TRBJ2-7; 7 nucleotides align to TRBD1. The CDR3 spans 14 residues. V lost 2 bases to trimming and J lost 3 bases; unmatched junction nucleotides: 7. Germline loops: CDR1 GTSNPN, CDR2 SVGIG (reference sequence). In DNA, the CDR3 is TGTGCCTGGAGTTCGACAGGGAAAGTCTACGAGCAGTACTTC. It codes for CAWSSTGKVYEQYF.

The CDR3 coding sequence is TGTGCCACGGCACGGAGCAGGGGTAACACCGGGGAGCTGTTTTTT. Protein product: CATARSRGNTGELFF. The V and J genes are TRBV6-5 and TRBJ2-2; TRBD1 is a possible D gene (6 bases). This CDR3 is built from 15 residues. The V gene's germline CDR1 is MNHEY and CDR2 SVGAGI. V lost 10 bases and J 2 bases, leaving 17 bases between the germline ends.